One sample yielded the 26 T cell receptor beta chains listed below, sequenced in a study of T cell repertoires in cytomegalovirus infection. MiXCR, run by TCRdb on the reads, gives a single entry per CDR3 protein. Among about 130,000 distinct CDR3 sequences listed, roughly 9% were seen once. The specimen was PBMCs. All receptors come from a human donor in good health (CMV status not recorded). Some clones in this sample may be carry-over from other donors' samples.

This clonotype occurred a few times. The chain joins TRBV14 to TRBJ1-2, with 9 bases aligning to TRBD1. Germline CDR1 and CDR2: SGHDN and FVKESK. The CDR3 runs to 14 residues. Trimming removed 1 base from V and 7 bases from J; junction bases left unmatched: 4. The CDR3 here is CASSQGTGARGYTF. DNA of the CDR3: TGTGCCAGCAGCCAAGGGACAGGGGCCCGTGGCTACACCTTC.

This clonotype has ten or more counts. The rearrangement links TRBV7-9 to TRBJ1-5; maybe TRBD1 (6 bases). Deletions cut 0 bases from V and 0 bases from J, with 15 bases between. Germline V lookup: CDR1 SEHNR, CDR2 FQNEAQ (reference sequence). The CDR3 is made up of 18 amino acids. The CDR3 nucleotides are TGTGCCAGCAGCTTAGCGAACCGGGACAAAGATAGCAATCAGCCCCAGCATTTT. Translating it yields CASSLANRDKDSNQPQHF.

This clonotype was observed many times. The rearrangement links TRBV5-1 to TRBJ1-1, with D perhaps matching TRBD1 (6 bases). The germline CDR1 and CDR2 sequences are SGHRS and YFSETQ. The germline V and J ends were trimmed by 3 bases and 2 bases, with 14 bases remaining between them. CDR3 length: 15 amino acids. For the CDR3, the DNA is TGCGCCAGCAGCTCCGGGACACCGATAAACACTGAAGCTTTCTTT. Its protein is CASSSGTPINTEAFF.

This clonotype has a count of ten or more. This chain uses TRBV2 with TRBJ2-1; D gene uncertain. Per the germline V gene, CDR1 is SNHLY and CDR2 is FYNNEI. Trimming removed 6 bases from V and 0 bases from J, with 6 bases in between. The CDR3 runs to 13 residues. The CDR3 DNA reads TGTGCCAGCAGGGGCTTCTCCTACAATGAGCAGTTCTTC. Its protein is CASRGFSYNEQFF.

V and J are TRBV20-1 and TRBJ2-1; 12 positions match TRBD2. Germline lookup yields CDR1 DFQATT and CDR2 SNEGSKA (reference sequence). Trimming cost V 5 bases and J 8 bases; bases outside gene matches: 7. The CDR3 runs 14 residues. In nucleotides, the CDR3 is TGCAGTGCTTTACTAGCGGGGGGCCTCCATGAGCAGTTCTTC. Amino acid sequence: CSALLAGGLHEQFF.

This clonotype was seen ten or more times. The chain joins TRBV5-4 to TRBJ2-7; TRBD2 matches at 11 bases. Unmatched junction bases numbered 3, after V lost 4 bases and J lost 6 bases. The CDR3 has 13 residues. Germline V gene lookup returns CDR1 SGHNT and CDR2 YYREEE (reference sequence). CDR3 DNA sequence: TGTGCCAGCAGCACGGGACTAGCGGCCGAGCAGTACTTC. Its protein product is CASSTGLAAEQYF.

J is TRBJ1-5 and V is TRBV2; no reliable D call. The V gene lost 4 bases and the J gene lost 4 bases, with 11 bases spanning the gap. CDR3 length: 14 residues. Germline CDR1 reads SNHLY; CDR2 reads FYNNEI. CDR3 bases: TGTGCCAGCAGTGCAGAGACGACAAATCAGCCCCAGCATTTT. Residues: CASSAETTNQPQHF. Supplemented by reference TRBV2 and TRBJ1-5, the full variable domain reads EPEVTQTPSHQVTQMGQEVILRCVPISNHLYFYWYRQILGQKVEFLVSFYNNEISEKSEIFDDQFSVERPDGSNFTLKIRSTKLEDSAMYFCASSAETTNQPQHFGDGTRLSIL.

CDR3 region: CSVEQNNGNTIYF. The CDR3 DNA reads TGCAGCGTGGAACAGAATAATGGAAACACCATATATTTT. The chain is built from TRBV29-1 and TRBJ1-3; no clear D gene. From germline, CDR1 is SQVTM and CDR2 ANQGSEA. V was shortened by 6 bases and J by 3 bases, with 12 bases between the two germline ends. The CDR3 runs to 13 residues.

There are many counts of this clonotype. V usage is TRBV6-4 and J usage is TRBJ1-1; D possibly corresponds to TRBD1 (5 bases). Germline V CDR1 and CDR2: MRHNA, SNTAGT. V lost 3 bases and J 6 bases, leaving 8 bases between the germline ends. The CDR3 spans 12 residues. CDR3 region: CASSDGTSEAFF. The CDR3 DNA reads TGTGCCAGCAGTGATGGGACTTCTGAAGCTTTCTTT.

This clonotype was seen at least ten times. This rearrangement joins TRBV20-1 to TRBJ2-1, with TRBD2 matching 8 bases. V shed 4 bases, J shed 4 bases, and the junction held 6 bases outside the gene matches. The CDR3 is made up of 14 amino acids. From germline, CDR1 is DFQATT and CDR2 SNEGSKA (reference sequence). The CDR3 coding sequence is TGCAGTGCTAACCCGACTAGCGTTTACAATGAGCAGTTCTTC. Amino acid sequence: CSANPTSVYNEQFF.

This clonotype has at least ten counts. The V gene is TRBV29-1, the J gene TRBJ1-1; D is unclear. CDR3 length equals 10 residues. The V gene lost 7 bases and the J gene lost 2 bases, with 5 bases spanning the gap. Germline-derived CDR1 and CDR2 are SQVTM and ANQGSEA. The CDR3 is CSGFNTEAFF. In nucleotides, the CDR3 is TGCAGCGGCTTTAACACTGAAGCTTTCTTT.

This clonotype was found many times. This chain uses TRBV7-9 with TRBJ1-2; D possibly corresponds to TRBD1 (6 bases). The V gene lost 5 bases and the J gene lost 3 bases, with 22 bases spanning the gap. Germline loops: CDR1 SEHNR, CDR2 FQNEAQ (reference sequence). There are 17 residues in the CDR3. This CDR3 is CASSHVVGGRGDYGYTF. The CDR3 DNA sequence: TGTGCCAGCAGCCACGTTGTGGGGGGCAGGGGAGACTATGGCTACACCTTC.

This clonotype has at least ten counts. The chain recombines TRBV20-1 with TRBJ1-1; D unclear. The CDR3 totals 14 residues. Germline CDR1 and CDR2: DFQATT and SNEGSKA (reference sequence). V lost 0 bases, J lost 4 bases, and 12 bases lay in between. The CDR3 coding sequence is TGCAGTGCTAGAGATCGGAGGCGGGTCACTGAAGCTTTCTTT. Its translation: CSARDRRRVTEAFF.

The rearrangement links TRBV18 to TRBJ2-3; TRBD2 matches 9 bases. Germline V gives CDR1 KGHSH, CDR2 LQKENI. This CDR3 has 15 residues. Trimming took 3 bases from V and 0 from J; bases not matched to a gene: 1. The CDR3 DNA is TGTGCCAGCTCACCTAGCGGGGGTAGCACAGATACGCAGTATTTT. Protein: CASSPSGGSTDTQYF.

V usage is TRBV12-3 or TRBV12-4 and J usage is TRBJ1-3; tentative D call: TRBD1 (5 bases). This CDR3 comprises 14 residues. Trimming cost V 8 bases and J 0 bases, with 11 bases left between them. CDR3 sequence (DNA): TGTGCCAGCCGGAGGGGTTACTCTGGAAACACCATATATTTT. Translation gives CASRRGYSGNTIYF.

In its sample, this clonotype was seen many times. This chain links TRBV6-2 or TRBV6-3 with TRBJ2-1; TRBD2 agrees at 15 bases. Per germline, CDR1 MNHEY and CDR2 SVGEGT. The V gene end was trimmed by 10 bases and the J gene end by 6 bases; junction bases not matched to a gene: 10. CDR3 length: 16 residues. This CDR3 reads CATTSGLAGGRNEQFF. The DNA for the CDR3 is TGTGCCACCACCTCGGGACTAGCGGGGGGTCGCAATGAGCAGTTCTTC.

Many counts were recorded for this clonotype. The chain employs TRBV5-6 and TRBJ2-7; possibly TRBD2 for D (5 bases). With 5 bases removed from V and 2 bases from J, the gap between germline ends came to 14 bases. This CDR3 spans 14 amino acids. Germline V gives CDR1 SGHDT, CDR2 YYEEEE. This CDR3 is CASRADWAAYEQYF. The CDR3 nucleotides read TGTGCCAGCAGAGCGGACTGGGCGGCCTACGAGCAGTACTTC.

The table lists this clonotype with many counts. CDR3 region: CASSFGETQYF. For the CDR3, the DNA is TGTGCCAGCAGCTTCGGAGAGACCCAGTACTTC. The chain combines TRBV7-9 with TRBJ2-5; D is undetermined. With 3 bases removed from V and 4 bases from J, the gap between germline ends came to 3 bases. The V gene's germline CDR1 is SEHNR and CDR2 FQNEAQ (reference sequence). The CDR3 contains 11 residues.

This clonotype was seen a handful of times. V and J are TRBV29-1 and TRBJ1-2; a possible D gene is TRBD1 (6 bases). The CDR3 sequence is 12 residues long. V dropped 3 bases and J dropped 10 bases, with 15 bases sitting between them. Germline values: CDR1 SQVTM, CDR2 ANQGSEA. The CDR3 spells CSVEAGTWAYTF. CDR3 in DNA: TGCAGCGTTGAGGCCGGGACATGGGCCTACACCTTC.

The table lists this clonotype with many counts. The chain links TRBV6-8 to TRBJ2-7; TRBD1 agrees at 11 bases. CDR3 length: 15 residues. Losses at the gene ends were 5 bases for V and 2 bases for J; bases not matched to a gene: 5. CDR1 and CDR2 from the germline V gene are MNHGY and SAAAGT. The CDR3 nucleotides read TGTGCCAGCAGTCCGTCGGGACAGGGGGCCTACGAGCAGTACTTC. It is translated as CASSPSGQGAYEQYF.

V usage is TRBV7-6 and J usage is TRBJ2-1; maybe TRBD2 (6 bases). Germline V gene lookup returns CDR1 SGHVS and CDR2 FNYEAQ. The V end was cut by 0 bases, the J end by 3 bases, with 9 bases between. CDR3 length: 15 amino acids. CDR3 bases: TGTGCCAGCAGCTTAGCGTTGGGGGGCTACAATGAGCAGTTCTTC. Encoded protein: CASSLALGGYNEQFF.

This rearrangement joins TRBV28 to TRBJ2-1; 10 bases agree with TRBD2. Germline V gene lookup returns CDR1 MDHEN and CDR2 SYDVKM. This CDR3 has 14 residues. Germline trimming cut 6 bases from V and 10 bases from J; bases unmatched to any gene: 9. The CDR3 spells CASSRDHSGGEQFF. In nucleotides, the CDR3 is TGTGCCAGCAGCCGGGATCATAGCGGGGGGGAGCAGTTCTTC.

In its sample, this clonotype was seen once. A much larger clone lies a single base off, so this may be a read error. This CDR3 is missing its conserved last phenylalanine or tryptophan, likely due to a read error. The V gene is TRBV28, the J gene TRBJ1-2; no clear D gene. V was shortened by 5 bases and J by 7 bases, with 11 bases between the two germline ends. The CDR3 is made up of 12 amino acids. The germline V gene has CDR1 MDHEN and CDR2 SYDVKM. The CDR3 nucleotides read TGTGCCAGCAGTCCAGGACCCCGTGGCTACACCTTA. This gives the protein CASSPGPRGYTL.

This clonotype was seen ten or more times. DNA of the CDR3: TGTGCCAGCAGCTTAGGGTTTAGGGGTGAAGCTTTCTTT. It specifies CASSLGFRGEAFF. J is TRBJ1-1 and V is TRBV7-2; a possible D gene is TRBD1 (5 bases). The CDR3 has 13 amino acids. The germline V gene has CDR1 SGHTA and CDR2 FQGNSA. Trimming took 1 base from V and 7 from J, leaving 10 bases between them. Full variable domain (missing parts from reference TRBV7-2 and TRBJ1-1): GAGVSQSPSNKVTEKGKDVELRCDPISGHTALYWYRQSLGQGLEFLIYFQGNSAPDKSGLPSDRFSAERTGGSVSTLTIQRTQQEDSAVYLCASSLGFRGEAFFGQGTRLTVV.

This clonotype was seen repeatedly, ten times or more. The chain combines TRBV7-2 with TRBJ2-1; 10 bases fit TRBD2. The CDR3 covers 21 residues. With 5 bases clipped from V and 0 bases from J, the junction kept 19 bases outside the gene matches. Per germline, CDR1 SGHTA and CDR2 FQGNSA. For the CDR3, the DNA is TGTGCCAGCAGCCCGAGACCCCTAGCGGGGGTCGTCGTGAGCTCCTACAATGAGCAGTTCTTC. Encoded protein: CASSPRPLAGVVVSSYNEQFF.

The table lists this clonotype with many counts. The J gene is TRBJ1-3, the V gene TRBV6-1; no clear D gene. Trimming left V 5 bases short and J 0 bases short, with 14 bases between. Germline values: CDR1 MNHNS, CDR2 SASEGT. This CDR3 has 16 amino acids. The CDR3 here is CASSMTPGPSGNTIYF. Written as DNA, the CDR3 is TGTGCCAGCAGTATGACACCTGGGCCCTCTGGAAACACCATATATTTT.